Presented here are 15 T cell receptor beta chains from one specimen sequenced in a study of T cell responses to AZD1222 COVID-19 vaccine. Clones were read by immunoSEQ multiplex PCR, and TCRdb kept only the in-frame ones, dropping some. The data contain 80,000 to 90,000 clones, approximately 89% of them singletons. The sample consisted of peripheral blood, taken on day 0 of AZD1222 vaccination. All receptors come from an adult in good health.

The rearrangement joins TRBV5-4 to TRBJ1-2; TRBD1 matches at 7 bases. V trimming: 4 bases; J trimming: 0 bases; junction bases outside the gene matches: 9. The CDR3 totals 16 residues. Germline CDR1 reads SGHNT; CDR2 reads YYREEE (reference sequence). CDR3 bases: TGTGCCAGCAGCCCGGGGGACAGCACCGCTAACTATGGCTACACCTTC. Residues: CASSPGDSTANYGYTF.

CDR3 bases: TGTGCCATCAGTGAGCTAACGACGGGTGGCTACACCTTC. Its protein is CAISELTTGGYTF. The V call is TRBV10-3, the J call TRBJ1-2; D unclear. The CDR3 extends over 13 amino acids. Germline V CDR1 and CDR2: ENHRY, SYGVKD. Deletions cut 2 bases from V and 7 bases from J, with 11 bases between.

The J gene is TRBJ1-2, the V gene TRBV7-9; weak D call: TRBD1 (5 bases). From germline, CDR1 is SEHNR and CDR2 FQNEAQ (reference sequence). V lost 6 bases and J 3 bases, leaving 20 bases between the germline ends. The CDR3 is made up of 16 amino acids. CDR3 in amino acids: CASSVETRRGYYGYTF. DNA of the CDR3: TGTGCCAGCAGTGTAGAAACCCGAAGGGGATACTATGGCTACACCTTC.

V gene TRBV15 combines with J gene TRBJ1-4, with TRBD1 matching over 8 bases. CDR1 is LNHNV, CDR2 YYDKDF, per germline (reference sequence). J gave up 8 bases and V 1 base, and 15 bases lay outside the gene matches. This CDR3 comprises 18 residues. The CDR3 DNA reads TGTGCCACCAGCAGAGTTGACTACAGGGGGTTCGTGCTCGAAAAACTGTTTTTT. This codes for CATSRVDYRGFVLEKLFF.

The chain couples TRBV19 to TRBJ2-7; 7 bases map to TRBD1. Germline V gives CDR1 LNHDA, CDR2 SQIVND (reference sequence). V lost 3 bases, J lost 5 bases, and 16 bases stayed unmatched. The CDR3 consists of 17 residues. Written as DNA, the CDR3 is TGTGCCAGTAGTATGGATCCGGGACAGTGGACTGCTAACGAGCAGTACTTC. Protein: CASSMDPGQWTANEQYF.

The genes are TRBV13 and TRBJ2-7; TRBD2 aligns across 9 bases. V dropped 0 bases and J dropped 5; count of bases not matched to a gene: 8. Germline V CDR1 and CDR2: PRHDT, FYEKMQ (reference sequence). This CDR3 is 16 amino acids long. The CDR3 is CASSLGLRLAGNEQYF. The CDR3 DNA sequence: TGTGCCAGCAGCTTAGGCCTAAGGCTAGCGGGGAACGAGCAGTACTTC.

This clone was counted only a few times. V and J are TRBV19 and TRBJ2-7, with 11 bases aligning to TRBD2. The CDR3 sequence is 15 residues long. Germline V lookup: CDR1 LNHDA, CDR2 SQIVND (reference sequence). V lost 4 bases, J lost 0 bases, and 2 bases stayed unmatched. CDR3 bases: TGTGCCAGTAGTAGGACTAGCGGGCTCTCCTACGAGCAGTACTTC. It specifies CASSRTSGLSYEQYF.

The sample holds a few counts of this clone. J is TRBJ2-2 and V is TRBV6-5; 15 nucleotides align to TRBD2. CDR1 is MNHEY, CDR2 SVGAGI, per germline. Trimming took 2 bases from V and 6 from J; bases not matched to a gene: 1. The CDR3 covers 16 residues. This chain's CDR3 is CASSYGLAGGPGELFF. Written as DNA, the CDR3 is TGTGCCAGCAGTTACGGACTAGCGGGAGGGCCCGGGGAGCTGTTTTTT.

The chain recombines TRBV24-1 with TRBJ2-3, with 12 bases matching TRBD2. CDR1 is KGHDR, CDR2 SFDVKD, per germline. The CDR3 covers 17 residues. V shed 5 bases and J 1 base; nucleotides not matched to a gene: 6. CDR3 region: CATSGGLAGPRTDTQYF. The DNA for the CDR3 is TGTGCCACCAGTGGCGGACTAGCGGGACCCCGCACAGATACGCAGTATTTT.

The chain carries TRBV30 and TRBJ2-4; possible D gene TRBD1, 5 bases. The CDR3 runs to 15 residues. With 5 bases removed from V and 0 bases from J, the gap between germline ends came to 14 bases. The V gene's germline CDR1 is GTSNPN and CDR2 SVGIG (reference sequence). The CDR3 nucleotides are TGTGCCTGGGACGATCCGACAGCAGCCAAAAACATTCAGTACTTC. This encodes CAWDDPTAAKNIQYF.

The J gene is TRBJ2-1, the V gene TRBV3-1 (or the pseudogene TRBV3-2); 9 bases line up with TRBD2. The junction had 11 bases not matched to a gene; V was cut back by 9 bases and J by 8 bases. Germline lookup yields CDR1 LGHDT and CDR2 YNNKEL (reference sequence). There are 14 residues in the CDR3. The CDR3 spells CASAGGFSQHEQFF. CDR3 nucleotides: TGTGCCAGTGCGGGGGGGTTCTCCCAGCATGAGCAGTTCTTC.

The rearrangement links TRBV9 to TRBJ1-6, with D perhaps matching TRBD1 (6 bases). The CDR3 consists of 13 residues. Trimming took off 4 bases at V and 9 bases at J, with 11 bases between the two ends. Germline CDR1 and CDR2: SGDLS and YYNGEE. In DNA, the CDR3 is TGTGCCAGCAGCCCCCAACAGGGTTCACCCCTCCACTTT. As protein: CASSPQQGSPLHF.

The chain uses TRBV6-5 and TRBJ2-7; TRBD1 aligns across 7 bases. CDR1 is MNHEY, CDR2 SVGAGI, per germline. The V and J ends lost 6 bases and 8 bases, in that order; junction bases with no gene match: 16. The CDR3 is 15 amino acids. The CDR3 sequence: CASSDRQGGRHQQYF. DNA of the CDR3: TGTGCCAGCAGCGATAGACAGGGCGGGCGTCATCAGCAGTACTTC.

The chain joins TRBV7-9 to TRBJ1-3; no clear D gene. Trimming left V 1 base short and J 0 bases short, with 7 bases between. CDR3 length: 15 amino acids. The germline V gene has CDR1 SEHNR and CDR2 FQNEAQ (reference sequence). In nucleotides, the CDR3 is TGTGCCAGCAGCTTAGTAGCGACCTCTGGAAACACCATATATTTT. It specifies CASSLVATSGNTIYF.

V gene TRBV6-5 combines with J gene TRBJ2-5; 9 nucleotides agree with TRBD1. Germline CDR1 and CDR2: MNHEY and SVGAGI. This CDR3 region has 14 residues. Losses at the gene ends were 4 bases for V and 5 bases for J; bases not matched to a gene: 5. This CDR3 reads CASSFTGGRETQYF. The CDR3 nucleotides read TGTGCCAGCAGTTTTACAGGGGGCCGGGAGACCCAGTACTTC.